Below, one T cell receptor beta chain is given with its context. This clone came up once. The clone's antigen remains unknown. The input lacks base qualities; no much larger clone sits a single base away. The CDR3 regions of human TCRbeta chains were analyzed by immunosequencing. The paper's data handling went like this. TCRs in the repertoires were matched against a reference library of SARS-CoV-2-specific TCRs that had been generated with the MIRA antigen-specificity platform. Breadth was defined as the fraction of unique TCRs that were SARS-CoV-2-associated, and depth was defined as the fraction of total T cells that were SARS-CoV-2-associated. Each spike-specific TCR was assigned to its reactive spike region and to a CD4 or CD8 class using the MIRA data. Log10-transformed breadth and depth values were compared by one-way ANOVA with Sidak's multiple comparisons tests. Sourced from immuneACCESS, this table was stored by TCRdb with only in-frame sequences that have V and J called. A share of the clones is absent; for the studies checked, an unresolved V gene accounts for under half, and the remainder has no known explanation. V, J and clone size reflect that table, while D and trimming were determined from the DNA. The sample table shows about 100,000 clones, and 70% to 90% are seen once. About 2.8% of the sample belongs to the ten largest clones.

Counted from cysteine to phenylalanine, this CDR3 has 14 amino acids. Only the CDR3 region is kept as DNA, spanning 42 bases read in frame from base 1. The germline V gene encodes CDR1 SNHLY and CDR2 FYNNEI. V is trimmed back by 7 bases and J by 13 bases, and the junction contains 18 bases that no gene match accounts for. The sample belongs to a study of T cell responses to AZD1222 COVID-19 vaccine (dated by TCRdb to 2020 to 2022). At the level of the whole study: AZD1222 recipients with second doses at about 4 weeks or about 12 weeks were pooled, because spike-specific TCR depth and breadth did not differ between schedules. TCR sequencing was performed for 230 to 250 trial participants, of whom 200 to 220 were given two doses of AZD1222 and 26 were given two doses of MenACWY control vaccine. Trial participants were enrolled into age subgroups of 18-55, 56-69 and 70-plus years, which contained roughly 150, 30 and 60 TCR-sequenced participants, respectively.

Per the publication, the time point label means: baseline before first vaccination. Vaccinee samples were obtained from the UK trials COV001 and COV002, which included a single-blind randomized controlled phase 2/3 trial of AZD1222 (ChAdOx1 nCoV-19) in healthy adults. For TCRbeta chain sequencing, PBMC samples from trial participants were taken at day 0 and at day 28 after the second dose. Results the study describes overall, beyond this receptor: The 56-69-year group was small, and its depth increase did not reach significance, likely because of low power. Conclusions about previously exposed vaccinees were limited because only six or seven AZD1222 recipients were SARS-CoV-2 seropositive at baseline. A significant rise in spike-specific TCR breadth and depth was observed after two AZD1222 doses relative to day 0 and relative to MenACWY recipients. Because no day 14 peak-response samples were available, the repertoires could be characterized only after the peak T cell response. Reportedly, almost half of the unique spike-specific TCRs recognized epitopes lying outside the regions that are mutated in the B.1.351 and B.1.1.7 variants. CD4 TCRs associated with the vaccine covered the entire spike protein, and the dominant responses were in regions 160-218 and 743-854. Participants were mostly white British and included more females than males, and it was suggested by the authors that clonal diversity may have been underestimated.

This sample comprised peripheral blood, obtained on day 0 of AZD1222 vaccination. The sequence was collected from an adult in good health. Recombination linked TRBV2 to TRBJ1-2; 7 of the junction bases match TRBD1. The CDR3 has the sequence CASTTGTASPDCTF. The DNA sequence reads TGTGCCAGCACTACCGGGACAGCCTCTCCCGACTGCACCTTC.